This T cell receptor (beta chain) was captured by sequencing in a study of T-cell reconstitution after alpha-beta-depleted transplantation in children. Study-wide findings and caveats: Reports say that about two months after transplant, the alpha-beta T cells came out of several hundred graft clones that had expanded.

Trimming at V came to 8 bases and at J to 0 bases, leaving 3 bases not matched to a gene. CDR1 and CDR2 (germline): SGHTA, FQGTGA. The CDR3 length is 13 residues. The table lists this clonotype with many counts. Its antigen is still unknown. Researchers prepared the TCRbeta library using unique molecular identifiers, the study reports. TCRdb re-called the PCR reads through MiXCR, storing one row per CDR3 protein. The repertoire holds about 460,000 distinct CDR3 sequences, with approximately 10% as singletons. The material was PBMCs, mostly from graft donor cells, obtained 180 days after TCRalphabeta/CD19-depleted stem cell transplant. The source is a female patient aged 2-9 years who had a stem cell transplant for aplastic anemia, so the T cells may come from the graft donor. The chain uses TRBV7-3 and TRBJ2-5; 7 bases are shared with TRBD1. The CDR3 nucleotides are TGTGCCAGCGGACAGGCTCACCAAGAGACCCAGTACTTC. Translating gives CASGQAHQETQYF.